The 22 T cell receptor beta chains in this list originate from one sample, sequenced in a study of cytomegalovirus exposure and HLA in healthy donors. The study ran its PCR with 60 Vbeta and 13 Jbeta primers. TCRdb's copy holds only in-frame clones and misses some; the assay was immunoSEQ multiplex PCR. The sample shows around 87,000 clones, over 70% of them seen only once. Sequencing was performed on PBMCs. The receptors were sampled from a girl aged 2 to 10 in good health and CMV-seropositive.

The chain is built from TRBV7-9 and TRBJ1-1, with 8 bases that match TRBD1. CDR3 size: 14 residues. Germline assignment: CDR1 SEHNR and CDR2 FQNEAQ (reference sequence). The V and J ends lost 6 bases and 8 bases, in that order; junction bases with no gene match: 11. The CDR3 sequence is CASREQGALNEAFF. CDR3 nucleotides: TGTGCCAGCAGGGAGCAGGGGGCGCTTAACGAAGCTTTCTTT.

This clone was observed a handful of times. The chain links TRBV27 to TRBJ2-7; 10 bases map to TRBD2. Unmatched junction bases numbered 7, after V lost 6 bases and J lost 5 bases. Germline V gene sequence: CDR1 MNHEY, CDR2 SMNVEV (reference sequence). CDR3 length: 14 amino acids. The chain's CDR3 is CASRPSGSNDEQYF. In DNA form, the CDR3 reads TGTGCCAGCAGACCTAGCGGGAGTAACGACGAGCAGTACTTC.

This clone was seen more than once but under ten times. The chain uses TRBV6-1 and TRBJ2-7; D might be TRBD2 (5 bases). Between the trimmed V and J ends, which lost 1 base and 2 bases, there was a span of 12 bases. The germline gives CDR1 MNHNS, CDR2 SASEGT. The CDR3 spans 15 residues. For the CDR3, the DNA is TGTGCCAGCAGTGAAGTCAAGGGAGCGGCCTACGAGCAGTACTTC. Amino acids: CASSEVKGAAYEQYF.

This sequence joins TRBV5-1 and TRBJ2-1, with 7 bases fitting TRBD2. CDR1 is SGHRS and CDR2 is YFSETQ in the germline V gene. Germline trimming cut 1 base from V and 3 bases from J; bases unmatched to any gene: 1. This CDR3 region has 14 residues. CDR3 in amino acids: CASSLSGDYNEQFF. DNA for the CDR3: TGCGCCAGCAGCTTGAGCGGGGACTACAATGAGCAGTTCTTC.

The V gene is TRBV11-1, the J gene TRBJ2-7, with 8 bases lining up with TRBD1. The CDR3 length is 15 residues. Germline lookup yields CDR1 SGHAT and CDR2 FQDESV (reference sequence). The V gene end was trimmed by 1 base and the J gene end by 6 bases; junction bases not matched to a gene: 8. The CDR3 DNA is TGTGCCAGCAGCTTAGTGGGACAGGTGGAGTCCGAGCAGTACTTC. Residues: CASSLVGQVESEQYF.

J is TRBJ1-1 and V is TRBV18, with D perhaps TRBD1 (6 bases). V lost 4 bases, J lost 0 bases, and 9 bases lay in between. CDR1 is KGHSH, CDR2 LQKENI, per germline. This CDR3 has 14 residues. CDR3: CASSRQGLNTEAFF. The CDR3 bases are TGTGCCAGCTCACGGCAGGGGTTGAACACTGAAGCTTTCTTT.

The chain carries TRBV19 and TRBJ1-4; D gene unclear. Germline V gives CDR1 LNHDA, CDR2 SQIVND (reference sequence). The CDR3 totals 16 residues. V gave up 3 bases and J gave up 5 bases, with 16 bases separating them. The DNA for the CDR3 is TGTGCCAGTAGTATTACCCTCTCCCGCGGGAATGAAAAACTGTTTTTT. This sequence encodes CASSITLSRGNEKLFF.

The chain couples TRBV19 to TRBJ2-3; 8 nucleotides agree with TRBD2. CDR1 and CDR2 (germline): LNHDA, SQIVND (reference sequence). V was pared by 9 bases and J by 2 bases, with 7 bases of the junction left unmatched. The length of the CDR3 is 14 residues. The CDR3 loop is CASSWREATDTQYF. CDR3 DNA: TGTGCCAGCTCTTGGCGGGAGGCCACAGATACGCAGTATTTT.

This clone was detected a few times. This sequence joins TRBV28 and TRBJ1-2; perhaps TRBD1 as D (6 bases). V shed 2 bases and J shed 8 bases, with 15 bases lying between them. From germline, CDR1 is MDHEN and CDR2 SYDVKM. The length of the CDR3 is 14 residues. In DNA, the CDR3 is TGTGCCAGCAGTTTAGTGCAGGGGTTGAACGGCTACACCTTC. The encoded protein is CASSLVQGLNGYTF.

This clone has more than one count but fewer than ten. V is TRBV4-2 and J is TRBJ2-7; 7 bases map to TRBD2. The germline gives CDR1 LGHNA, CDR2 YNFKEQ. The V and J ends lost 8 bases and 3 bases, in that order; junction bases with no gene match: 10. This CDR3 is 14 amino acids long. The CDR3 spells CASGEPGLIYEQYF. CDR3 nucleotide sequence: TGTGCCAGCGGAGAGCCGGGACTAATCTACGAGCAGTACTTC.

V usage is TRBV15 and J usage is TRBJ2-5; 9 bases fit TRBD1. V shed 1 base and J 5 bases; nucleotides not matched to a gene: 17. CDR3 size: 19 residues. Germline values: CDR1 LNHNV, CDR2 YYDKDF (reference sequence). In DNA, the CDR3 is TGTGCCACCAGCAGAGGCGACGCAGAACACAGGGGGCTGAGGGAGACCCAGTACTTC. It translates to CATSRGDAEHRGLRETQYF. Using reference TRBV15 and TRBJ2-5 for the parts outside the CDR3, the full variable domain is DAMVIQNPRYQVTQFGKPVTLSCSQTLNHNVMYWYQQKSSQAPKLLFHYYDKDFNNEADTPDNFQSRRPNTSFCFLDIRSPGLGDTAMYLCATSRGDAEHRGLRETQYFGPGTRLLVL.

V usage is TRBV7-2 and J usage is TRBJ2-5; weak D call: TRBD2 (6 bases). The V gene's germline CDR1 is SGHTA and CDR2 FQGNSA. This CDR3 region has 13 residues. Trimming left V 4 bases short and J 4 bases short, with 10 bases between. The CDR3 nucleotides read TGTGCCAGCAGCTCTAGCGTGGGAGAGACCCAGTACTTC. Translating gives CASSSSVGETQYF.

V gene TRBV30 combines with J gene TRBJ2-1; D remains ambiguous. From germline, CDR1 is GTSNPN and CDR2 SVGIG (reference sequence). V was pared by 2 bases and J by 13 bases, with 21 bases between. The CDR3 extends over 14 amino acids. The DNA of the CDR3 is TGTGCCTGGAGTCATACTCCAAAACCCTCCCCTCAGTTCTTC. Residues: CAWSHTPKPSPQFF.

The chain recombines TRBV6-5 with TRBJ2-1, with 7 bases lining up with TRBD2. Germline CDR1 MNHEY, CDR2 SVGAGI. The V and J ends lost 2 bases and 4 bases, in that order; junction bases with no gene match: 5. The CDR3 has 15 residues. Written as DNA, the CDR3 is TGTGCCAGCAGTTACAGCGGGGAGGGGTACAATGAGCAGTTCTTC. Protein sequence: CASSYSGEGYNEQFF.

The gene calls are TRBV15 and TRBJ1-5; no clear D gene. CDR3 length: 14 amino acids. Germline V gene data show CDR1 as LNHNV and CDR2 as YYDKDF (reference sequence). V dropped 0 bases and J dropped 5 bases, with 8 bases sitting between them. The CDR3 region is CATSRDRGDQPQHF. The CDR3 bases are TGTGCCACCAGCAGAGATCGGGGTGATCAGCCCCAGCATTTT.

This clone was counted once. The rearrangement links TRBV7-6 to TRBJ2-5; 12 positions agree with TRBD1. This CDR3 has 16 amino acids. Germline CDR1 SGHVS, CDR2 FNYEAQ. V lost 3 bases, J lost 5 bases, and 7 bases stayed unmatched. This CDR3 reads CASSFGGTGGVETQYF. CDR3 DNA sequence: TGTGCCAGCAGCTTCGGTGGGACAGGGGGCGTCGAGACCCAGTACTTC.

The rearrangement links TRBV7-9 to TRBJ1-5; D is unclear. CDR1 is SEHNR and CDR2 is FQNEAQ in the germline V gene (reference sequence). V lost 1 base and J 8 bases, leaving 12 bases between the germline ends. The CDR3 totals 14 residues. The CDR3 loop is CASSLETSSEPQHF. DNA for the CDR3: TGTGCCAGCAGCTTAGAGACATCCTCGGAGCCCCAGCATTTT.

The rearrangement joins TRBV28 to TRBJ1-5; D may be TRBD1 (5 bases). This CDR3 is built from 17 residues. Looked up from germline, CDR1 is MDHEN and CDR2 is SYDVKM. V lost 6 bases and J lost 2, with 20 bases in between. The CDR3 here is CASSPPRGTGGNQPQHF. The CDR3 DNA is TGTGCCAGCAGCCCCCCCCGCGGGACGGGGGGCAATCAGCCCCAGCATTTT.

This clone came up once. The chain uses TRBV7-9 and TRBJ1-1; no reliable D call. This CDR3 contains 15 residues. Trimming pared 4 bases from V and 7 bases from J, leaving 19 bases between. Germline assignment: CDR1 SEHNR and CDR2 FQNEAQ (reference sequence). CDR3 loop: CASSSDGGAALEAFF. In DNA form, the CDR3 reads TGTGCCAGCAGCTCCGACGGTGGAGCCGCACTTGAAGCTTTCTTT.

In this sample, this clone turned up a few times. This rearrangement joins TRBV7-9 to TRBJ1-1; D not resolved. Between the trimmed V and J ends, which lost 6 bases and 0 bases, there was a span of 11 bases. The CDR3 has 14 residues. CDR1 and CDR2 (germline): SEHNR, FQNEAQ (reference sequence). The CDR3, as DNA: TGTGCCAGCAGTTCCCAGGCCGTGAACACTGAAGCTTTCTTT. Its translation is CASSSQAVNTEAFF. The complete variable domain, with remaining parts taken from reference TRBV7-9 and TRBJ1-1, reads DTGVSQNPRHKITKRGQNVTFRCDPISEHNRLYWYRQTLGQGPEFLTYFQNEAQLEKSRLLSDRFSAERPKGSFSTLEIQRTEQGDSAMYLCASSSQAVNTEAFFGQGTRLTVV.

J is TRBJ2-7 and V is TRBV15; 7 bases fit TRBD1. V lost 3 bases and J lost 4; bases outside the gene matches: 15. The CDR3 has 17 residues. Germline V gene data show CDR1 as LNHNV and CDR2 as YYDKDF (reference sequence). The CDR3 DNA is TGTGCCACCAGCAGGGGATACAGGGGCCGGGCCGGGTACGAGCAGTACTTC. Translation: CATSRGYRGRAGYEQYF.

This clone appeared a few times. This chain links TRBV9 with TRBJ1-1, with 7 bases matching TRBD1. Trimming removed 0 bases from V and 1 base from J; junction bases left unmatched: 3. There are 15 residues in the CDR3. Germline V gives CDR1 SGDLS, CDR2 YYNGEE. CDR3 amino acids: CASSVEGGPNTEAFF. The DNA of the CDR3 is TGTGCCAGCAGCGTAGAAGGGGGCCCGAACACTGAAGCTTTCTTT.